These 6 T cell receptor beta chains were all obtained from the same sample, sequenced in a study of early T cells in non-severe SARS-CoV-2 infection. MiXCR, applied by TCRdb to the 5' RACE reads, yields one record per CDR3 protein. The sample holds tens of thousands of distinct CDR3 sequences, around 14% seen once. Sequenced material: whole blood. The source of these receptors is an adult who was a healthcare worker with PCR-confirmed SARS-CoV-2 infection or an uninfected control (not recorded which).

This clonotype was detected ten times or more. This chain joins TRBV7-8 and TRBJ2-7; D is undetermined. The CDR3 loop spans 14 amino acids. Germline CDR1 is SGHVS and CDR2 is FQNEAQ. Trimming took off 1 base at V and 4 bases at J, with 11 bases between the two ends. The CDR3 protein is CASSLVSLGYEQYF. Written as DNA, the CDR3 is TGTGCCAGCAGCTTAGTTTCCCTTGGGTACGAGCAGTACTTC.

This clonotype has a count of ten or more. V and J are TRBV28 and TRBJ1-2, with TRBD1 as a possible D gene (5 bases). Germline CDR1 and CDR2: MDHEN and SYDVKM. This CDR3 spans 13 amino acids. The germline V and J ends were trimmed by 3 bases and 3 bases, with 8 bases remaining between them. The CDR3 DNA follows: TGTGCCAGCAGTTTTGAGACAGACTATGGCTACACCTTC. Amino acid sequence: CASSFETDYGYTF.

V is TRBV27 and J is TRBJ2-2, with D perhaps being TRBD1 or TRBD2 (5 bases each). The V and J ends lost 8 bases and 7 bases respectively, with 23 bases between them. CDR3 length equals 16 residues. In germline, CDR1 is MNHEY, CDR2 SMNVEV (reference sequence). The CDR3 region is CASGGPADRLNGELFF. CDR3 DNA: TGTGCCAGCGGGGGACCAGCCGACAGACTCAACGGGGAGCTGTTTTTT.

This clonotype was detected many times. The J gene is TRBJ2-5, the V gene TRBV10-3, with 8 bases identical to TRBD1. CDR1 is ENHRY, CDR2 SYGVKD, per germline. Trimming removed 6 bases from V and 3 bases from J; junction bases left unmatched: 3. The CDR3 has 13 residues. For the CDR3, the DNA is TGTGCCATCAGAGGGACAGGTGAAGAGACCCAGTACTTC. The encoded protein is CAIRGTGEETQYF.

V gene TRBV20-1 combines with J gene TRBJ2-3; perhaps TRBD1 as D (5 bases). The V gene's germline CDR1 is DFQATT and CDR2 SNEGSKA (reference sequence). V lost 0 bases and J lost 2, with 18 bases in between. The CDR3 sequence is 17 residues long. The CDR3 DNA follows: TGCAGTGCTAGAGATCTTTCGGACACCCGCCACACAGATACGCAGTATTTT. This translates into CSARDLSDTRHTDTQYF.

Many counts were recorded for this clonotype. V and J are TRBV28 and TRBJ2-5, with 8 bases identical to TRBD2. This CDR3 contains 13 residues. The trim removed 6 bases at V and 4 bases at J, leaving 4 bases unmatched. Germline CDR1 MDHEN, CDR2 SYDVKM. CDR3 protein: CASRRSGVETQYF. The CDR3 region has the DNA TGTGCCAGCAGACGTAGCGGGGTAGAGACCCAGTACTTC. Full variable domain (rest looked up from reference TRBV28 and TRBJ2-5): DVKVTQSSRYLVKRTGEKVFLECVQDMDHENMFWYRQDPGLGLRLIYFSYDVKMKEKGDIPEGYSVSREKKERFSLILESASTNQTSMYLCASRRSGVETQYFGPGTRLLVL.